This T cell receptor (beta chain) was identified in a study of blood T cell repertoires in COVID-19. Study-level background: Both acute and convalescent COVID-19 samples were obtained from the United States, Italy and Spain.

Clones were sequenced by immunoSEQ multiplex PCR, and TCRdb holds only the in-frame ones, with some missing. The data contain about 97,000 clones, approximately 92% of them singletons. The CDR3 runs 15 residues. Germline CDR1 MNHNY, CDR2 SVGAGI (reference sequence). V was clipped by 2 bases and J by 3 bases, with 10 bases between them. The source material was peripheral blood. This chain connects TRBV6-6 to TRBJ2-2; D not resolved. The sequence derives from a woman between 45 and 65 years old with COVID-19, enrolled during active disease. The CDR3, as DNA: TGTGCCAGCAGTTACCCGGTGGTGGACACCGGGGAGCTGTTTTTT. Protein product: CASSYPVVDTGELFF.